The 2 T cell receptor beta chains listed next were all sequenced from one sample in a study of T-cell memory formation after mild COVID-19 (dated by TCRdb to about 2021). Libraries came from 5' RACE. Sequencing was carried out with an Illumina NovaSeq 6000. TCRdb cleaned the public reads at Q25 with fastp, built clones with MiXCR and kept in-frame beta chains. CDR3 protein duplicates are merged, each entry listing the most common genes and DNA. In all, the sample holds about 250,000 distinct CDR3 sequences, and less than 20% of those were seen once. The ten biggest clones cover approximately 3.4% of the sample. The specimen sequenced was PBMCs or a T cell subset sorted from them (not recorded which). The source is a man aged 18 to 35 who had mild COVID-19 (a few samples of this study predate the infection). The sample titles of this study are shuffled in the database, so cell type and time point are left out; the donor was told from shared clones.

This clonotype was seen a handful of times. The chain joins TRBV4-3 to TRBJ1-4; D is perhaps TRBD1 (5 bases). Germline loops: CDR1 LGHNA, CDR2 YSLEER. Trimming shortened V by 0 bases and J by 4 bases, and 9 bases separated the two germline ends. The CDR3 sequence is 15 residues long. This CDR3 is CASSQEGQHNEKLFF. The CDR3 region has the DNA TGCGCCAGCAGCCAAGAGGGGCAGCATAATGAAAAACTGTTTTTT.

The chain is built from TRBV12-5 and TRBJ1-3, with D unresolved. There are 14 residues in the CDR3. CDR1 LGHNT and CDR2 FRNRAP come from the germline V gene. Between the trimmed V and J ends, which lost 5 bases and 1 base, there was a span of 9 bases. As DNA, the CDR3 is TGTGCTAGTGGTCGATCCCGGTCTGGAAACACCATATATTTT. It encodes CASGRSRSGNTIYF.